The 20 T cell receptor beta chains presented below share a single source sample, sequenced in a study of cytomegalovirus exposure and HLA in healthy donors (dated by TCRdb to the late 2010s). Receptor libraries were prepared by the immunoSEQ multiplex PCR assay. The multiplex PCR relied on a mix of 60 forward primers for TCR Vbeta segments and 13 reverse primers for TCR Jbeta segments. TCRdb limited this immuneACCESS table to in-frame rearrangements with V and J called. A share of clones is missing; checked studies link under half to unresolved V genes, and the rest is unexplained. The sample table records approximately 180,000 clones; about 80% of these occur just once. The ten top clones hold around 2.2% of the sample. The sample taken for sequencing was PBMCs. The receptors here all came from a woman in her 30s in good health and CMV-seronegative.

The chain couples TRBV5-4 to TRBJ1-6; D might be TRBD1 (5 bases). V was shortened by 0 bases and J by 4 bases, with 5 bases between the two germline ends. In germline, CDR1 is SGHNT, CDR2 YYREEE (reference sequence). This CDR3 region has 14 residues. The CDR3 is CASSLGQYNSPLHF. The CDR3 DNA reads TGTGCCAGCAGCTTGGGACAGTATAATTCACCCCTCCACTTT.

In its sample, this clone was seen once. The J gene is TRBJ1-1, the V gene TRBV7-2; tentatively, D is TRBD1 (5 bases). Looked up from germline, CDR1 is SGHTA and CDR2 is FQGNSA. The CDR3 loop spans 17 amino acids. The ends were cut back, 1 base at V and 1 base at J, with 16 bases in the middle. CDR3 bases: TGTGCCAGCAGCTTAGGGCGGGGCAGGCTATCGAACACTGAAGCTTTCTTT. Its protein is CASSLGRGRLSNTEAFF.

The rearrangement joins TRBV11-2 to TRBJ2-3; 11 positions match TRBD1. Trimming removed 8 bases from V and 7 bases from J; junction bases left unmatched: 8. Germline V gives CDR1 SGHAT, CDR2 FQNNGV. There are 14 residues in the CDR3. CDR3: CASRKDRGRHTQYF. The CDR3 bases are TGTGCCAGCCGTAAGGACAGGGGGCGTCATACGCAGTATTTT.

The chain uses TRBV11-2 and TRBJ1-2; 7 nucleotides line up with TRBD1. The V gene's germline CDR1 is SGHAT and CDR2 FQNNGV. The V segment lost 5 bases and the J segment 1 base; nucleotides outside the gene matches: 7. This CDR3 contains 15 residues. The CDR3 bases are TGTGCCAGCAGCGCAGGGCAGGGGGTTAACTATGGCTACACCTTC. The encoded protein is CASSAGQGVNYGYTF. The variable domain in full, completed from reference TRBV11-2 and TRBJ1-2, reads EAGVAQSPRYKIIEKRQSVAFWCNPISGHATLYWYQQILGQGPKLLIQFQNNGVVDDSQLPKDRFSAERLKGVDSTLKIQPAKLEDSAVYLCASSAGQGVNYGYTFGSGTRLTVV.

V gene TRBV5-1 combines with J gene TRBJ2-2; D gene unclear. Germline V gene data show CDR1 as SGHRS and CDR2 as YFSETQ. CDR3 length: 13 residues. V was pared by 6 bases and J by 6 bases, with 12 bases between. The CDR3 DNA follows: TGCGCCAGCACCCCCGGTGGGCCCGGGGAGCTGTTTTTT. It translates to CASTPGGPGELFF.

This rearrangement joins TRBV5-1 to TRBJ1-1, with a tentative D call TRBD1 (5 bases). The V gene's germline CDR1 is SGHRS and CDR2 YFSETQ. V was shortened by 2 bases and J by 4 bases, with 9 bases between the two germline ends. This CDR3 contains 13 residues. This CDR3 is CASSFRQSTEAFF. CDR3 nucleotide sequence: TGCGCCAGCAGCTTTCGACAGAGCACTGAAGCTTTCTTT.

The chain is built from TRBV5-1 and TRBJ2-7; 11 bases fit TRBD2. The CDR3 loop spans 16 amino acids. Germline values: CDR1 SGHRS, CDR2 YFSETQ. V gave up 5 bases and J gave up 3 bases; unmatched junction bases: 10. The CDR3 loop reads CASRAASTSGSYEQYF. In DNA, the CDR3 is TGCGCCAGCAGGGCCGCCTCAACTAGCGGGAGCTACGAGCAGTACTTC.

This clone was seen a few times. CDR3 bases: TGTGCCAGCAGTGGGGGCCCTGATAACTATGGCTACACCTTC. Protein: CASSGGPDNYGYTF. The rearrangement links TRBV25-1 to TRBJ1-2, with a weak D call TRBD1 (5 bases). There are 14 residues in the CDR3. The germline V and J ends were trimmed by 4 bases and 1 base, with 10 bases remaining between them. Germline CDR1 is MGHDK and CDR2 is SYGVNS.

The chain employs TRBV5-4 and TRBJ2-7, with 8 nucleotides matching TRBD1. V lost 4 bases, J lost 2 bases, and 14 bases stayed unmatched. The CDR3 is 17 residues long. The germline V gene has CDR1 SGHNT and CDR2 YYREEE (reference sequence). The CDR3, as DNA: TGTGCCAGCAGCATCGACAGGGGCCTCTCGTTACCCTACGAGCAGTACTTC. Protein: CASSIDRGLSLPYEQYF.

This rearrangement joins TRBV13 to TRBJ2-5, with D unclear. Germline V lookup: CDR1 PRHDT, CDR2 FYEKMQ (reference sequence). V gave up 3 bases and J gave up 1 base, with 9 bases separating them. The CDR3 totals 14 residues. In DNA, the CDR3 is TGTGCCAGCAGCTTTCGCCAGCGCCAAGAGACCCAGTACTTC. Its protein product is CASSFRQRQETQYF. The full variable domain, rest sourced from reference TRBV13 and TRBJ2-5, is AAGVIQSPRHLIKEKRETATLKCYPIPRHDTVYWYQQGPGQDPQFLISFYEKMQSDKGSIPDRFSAQQFSDYHSELNMSSLELGDSALYFCASSFRQRQETQYFGPGTRLLVL.

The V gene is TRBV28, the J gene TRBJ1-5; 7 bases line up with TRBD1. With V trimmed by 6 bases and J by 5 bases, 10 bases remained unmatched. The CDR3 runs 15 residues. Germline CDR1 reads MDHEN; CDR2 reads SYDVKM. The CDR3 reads CASSPFGTEHQPQHF. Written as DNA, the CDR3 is TGTGCCAGCAGCCCATTCGGGACAGAACATCAGCCCCAGCATTTT.

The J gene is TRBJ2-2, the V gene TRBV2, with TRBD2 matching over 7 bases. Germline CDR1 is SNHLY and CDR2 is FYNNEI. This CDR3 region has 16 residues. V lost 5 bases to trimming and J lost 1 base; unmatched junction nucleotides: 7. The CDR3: CASSFSGIWNTGELFF. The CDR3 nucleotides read TGTGCCAGCAGTTTCAGCGGGATTTGGAACACCGGGGAGCTGTTTTTT.

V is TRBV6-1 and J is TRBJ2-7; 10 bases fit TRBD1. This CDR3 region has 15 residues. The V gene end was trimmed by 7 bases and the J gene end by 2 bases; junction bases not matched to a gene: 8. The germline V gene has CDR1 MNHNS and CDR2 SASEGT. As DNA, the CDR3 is TGTGCCAGCATTACCACCGGGACAGGGGCCTACGAGCAGTACTTC. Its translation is CASITTGTGAYEQYF.

The CDR3 DNA sequence: TGTGCCAGCAAAACAGGGCCCCACGAGCAGTACTTC. Translation gives CASKTGPHEQYF. The chain joins TRBV27 to TRBJ2-7; D possibly corresponds to TRBD1 (6 bases). Trimming removed 7 bases at V and 5 bases at J, with 12 bases between. CDR3 length equals 12 residues. Germline V gene lookup returns CDR1 MNHEY and CDR2 SMNVEV (reference sequence).

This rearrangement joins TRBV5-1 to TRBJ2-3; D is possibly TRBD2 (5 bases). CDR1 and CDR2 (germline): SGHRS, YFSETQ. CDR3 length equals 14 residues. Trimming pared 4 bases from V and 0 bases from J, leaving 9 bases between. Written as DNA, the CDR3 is TGCGCCAGCAGCCTCCGGACTAGCACAGATACGCAGTATTTT. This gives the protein CASSLRTSTDTQYF.

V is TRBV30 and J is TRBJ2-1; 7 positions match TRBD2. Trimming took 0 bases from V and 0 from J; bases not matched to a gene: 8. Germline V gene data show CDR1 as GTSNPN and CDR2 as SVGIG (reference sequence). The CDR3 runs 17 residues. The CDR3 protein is CAWSVGGVLPSYNEQFF. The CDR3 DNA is TGTGCCTGGAGTGTGGGGGGGGTCCTCCCCTCCTACAATGAGCAGTTCTTC.

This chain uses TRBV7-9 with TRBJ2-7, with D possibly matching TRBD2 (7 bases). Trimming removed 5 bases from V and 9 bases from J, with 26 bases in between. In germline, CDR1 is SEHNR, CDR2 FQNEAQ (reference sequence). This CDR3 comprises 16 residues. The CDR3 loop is CASSPREGGIRFGQYF. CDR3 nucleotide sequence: TGTGCCAGCAGCCCAAGGGAGGGGGGAATTCGTTTCGGGCAGTACTTC. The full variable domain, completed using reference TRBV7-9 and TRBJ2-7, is DTGVSQNPRHKITKRGQNVTFRCDPISEHNRLYWYRQTLGQGPEFLTYFQNEAQLEKSRLLSDRFSAERPKGSFSTLEIQRTEQGDSAMYLCASSPREGGIRFGQYFGPGTRLTVT.

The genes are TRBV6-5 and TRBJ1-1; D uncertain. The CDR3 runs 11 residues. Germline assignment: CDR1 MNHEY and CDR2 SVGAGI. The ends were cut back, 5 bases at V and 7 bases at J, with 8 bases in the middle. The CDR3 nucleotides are TGTGCCAGCAGTCCGGCAGGTGAAGCTTTCTTT. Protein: CASSPAGEAFF.

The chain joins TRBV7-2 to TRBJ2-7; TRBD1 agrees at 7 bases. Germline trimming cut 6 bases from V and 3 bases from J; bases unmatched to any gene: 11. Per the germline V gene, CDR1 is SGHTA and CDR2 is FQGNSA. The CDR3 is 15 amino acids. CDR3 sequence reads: CASRKGGDWDYEQYF. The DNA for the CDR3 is TGTGCCAGCAGAAAAGGGGGCGATTGGGACTACGAGCAGTACTTC.

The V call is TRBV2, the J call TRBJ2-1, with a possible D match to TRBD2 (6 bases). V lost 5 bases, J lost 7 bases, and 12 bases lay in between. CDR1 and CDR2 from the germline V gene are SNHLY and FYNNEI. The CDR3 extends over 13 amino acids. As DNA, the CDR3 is TGTGCCAGCAGTTCGACTAGTACAAATGAGCAGTTCTTC. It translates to CASSSTSTNEQFF.